This record concerns one T cell receptor (beta chain) sequence. This clonotype was recorded many times. This clone's antigen is unknown. No much larger clone is present one base from it, and per-base qualities are unavailable. The sample comes from a study of CD8 T cells in ankylosing spondylitis (dated by TCRdb to 2017 to 2019). For context, the study as a whole: To find TCR variants linked to disease, the study profiled T cell receptor beta repertoires in ankylosing spondylitis patients and healthy donors. Peripheral blood samples were taken, and synovial fluid was additionally collected from ankylosing spondylitis patients. In total, the full study cohort was made up of roughly 100 healthy donors and more than 20 ankylosing spondylitis patients. Summary of the overall study and its limitations: Some motif variants were previously reported in synovial fluid and blood of reactive arthritis patients, suggesting common disease-initiation mechanisms. The disease-linked clones were reported as significantly enriched in matched synovial fluid samples from ankylosing spondylitis patients. A TCR beta motif of several highly homologous amino acid variants appeared characteristic of blood from ankylosing spondylitis patients. The disease-linked clones showed a CD8+ phenotype and occurred at relatively low frequencies in peripheral blood.

V ends up 1 base short and J 4 bases short, with an unmatched junction base count of 4. The CDR3 runs 15 amino acids, cysteine and phenylalanine included. Left in the record is the CDR3 DNA by itself, 45 bases read in frame from the first base. CDR1 and CDR2, per the germline V gene (reference sequence), are SGHNT and YYREEE. This sample was sequenced with an Illumina HiSeq 2500. Quantitative 5'-RACE with molecular barcodes was used to prepare TCR beta libraries. As for how the authors treated the data: Disease-linked TCR variants were identified with a new computational method built on a probabilistic model of VDJ rearrangement. TCRdb trimmed the raw reads at Q25, called clones with MiXCR and kept productive beta chains. CDR3 protein sequences are deduplicated, and each keeps its most common genes and DNA. TCRdb's processing, not the study's, gives the V and J calls here. For this sample the table gives around 230,000 distinct CDR3 sequences, of which roughly 8.6% were detected only once. 6.5% to 7% of the sample is taken by the ten largest.

Here the chain combines TRBV5-4 and TRBJ2-1; 8 bases in the middle match TRBD2. Material: blood, either unsorted or a sorted T cell fraction (not recorded which). This receptor was taken from a male donor with ankylosing spondylitis or in good health (not recorded which). The DNA sequence is as follows: TGTGCCAGCAGCTTGCCGGCGGGAGGTTACAATGAGCAGTTCTTC. The translation is CASSLPAGGYNEQFF.